Listed below are T cell receptor beta chains from one sample, sequenced in a study of blood T cell repertoires in COVID-19. The table came from immunoSEQ multiplex PCR; TCRdb's copy has only in-frame clones and leaves some out. The table records about 89,000 clones, 86% of them present only once. Sequenced: peripheral blood. The origin of the receptors is a man aged 80 or over with active or convalescent COVID-19. Both conserved end residues are part of each CDR3. Each record gives: V gene, J gene, CDR3 length, CDR3 protein.

TRBV30	TRBJ1-3	19	CAWTLTGGTVFVSGNTIYF
TRBV5-6	TRBJ2-4	16	CASSLLGARAKNIQYF
TRBV5-8	TRBJ2-1	14	CASSLELAGNEQFF
TRBV2	TRBJ1-1	14	CATRQGDRFTEAFF
TRBV18	TRBJ1-4	14	CASSRTGGGEKLFF
TRBV29-1	TRBJ1-5	15	CSVEVGQGSNQPQHF
TRBV5-8	TRBJ2-1	16	CASSLSVSRAYNEQFF
TRBV30	TRBJ1-5	15	CAWSVGDRAGQPQHF
TRBV7-2	TRBJ2-5	13	CASSFGVRETQYF
TRBV6-5	TRBJ1-2	15	CASRQRDSRFYGYTF
TRBV5-1	TRBJ1-1	15	CASSLLGQGDTEAFF
TRBV6-5	TRBJ2-7	15	CASSYLAVQGYEQYF
TRBV9	TRBJ2-1	11	CASSATDEQFF
TRBV4-1	TRBJ2-1	17	CASSRGLARRAENEQFF
TRBV5-1	TRBJ2-7	15	CASSLVGGAFYEQYF
TRBV19	TRBJ1-1	15	CASTPGRAPGTEAFF
TRBV18	TRBJ2-1	15	CASSPPTGRYNEQFF
TRBV3-1/TRBV3-2	TRBJ2-1	16	CASSLSGRAGGNEQFF
TRBV5-5	TRBJ2-2	15	CASSRTGRDSGELFF
TRBV4-1	TRBJ1-2	12	CASSQNSYGYTF
TRBV29-1	TRBJ2-5	12	CSAGLVAETQYF
TRBV4-1	TRBJ2-1	13	CASSQFRTGKQFF
TRBV27	TRBJ2-7	13	CASSFGQDAEQYF
TRBV7-9	TRBJ2-7	17	CASGEWTSGRYTYEQYF
TRBV10-3	TRBJ1-6	14	CAISEGTANSPLHF
TRBV24-1	TRBJ2-1	15	CATSDLTGGRDEQFF
TRBV7-7	TRBJ2-2	14	CASSPRRGTGELFF
TRBV5-1	TRBJ1-1	14	CASSPNFGNTEAFF
TRBV19	TRBJ2-7	13	CASQRSSSYEQYF
TRBV4-2	TRBJ2-1	17	CASSQEGGDPRYNEQFF
TRBV7-8	TRBJ1-2	18	CASSLATARLAPDYGYTF
TRBV5-4	TRBJ2-5	17	CASSLGIQLAVQETQYF
TRBV7-3	TRBJ2-1	17	CASSPTTVAGNANEQFF
TRBV4-1	TRBJ1-1	15	CASSHPGTGDTEAFF
TRBV24-1	TRBJ2-2	16	CATSDSGQGNTGELFF
TRBV7-2	TRBJ1-4	11	CASSRWGELFF
TRBV9	TRBJ2-1	15	CASSAGQGTYNEQFF
TRBV2	TRBJ2-1	12	CARDRGQDEQFF
TRBV12-5	TRBJ1-5	19	CASGLGGKSGTESNQPQHF
TRBV29-1	TRBJ2-7	12	CSVGGSLYEQYF
TRBV25-1	TRBJ2-5	14	CASSPLGREETQYF
TRBV9	TRBJ1-2	14	CASSGQGANYGYTF
TRBV5-1	TRBJ2-2	18	CASSLSHPGQHFTGELFF
TRBV12-3/TRBV12-4	TRBJ1-2	12	CASSRQGYGYTF
TRBV10-3	TRBJ1-2	16	CAISEPGQTANYGYTF
TRBV5-4	TRBJ2-7	12	CASSKPGYEQYF
TRBV19	TRBJ2-7	14	CASSITGLSYEQYF
TRBV18	TRBJ1-6	17	CASSPPSGLGENSPLHF
TRBV9	TRBJ2-7	15	CASSVASKPRAEQYF
TRBV18	TRBJ1-4	16	CASSPNRGGAGEKLFF
TRBV27	TRBJ2-4	16	CASSSGKTLAKNIQYF
TRBV4-1	TRBJ2-1	16	CASSQEQRPSYNEQFF